One and the same sample provided the 22 T cell receptor beta chains below, sequenced in a study of OX40 agonist ivuxolimab in advanced cancers. The library relied on the immunoSEQ multiplex PCR assay. Imported from immuneACCESS, the table was reduced by TCRdb to in-frame sequences with V and J called. These copies leave out some clones; in studies compared against another copy, an unresolved V gene accounts for under half, and the cause of the remainder is not known. Present in this sample are some 77,000 clones, 86% of which were seen just once. The ten most abundant clones make up 1.1% of the sample. The source material was CD4+ or CD8+ T cells sorted from blood, sampled in a trial of the OX40 agonist ivuxolimab. These receptor sequences come from an adult with an advanced solid tumor such as melanoma, head and neck, liver or kidney cancer.

This clone was seen just once. V and J are TRBV7-2 and TRBJ2-7, with 9 bases aligning to TRBD2. The CDR3 sequence is 14 residues long. Germline values: CDR1 SGHTA, CDR2 FQGNSA. The trim removed 5 bases at V and 3 bases at J, leaving 5 bases unmatched. In nucleotides, the CDR3 is TGTGCCAGCAGCGCTAGCGGGACAAACTACGAGCAGTACTTC. This sequence encodes CASSASGTNYEQYF.

In nucleotides, the CDR3 is TGTGCCAGCAGCTTAAGCCGGGACTCCTACGAGCAGTACTTC. Translation: CASSLSRDSYEQYF. The chain is built from TRBV7-7 and TRBJ2-7; D is possibly TRBD2 (5 bases). The germline V gene has CDR1 SSHAT and CDR2 FNYEAQ (reference sequence). The CDR3 is 14 amino acids. V was clipped by 2 bases and J by 0 bases, with 8 bases between them.

The chain employs TRBV11-3 and TRBJ2-5, with unresolved D. The V end lost 6 bases, the J end lost 4 bases, and 12 bases lay between the germline ends. The CDR3 length is 13 residues. CDR1 and CDR2 from the germline V gene are SGHNT and YENEEA. This CDR3 is CASSLAWGETQYF. CDR3 in DNA: TGTGCCAGCAGTCTTGCCTGGGGAGAGACCCAGTACTTC.

V is TRBV29-1 and J is TRBJ2-5; possible D gene TRBD2, 5 bases. Trimming pared 3 bases from V and 5 bases from J, leaving 7 bases between. The germline V gene encodes CDR1 SQVTM and CDR2 ANQGSEA. The CDR3 totals 11 residues. The CDR3 DNA is TGCAGCGTTGATACGGGGGAGACCCAGTACTTC. Translated, it gives CSVDTGETQYF.

The chain has TRBV2 and TRBJ1-2; possible D gene TRBD1, 5 bases. Trimming took 4 bases from V and 2 from J, leaving 8 bases between them. The CDR3 runs to 13 residues. Germline lookup yields CDR1 SNHLY and CDR2 FYNNEI. The CDR3 nucleotides are TGTGCCAGCAGTGGACAGCGAAACTATGGCTACACCTTC. As protein: CASSGQRNYGYTF. The full variable domain, completed using reference TRBV2 and TRBJ1-2, is EPEVTQTPSHQVTQMGQEVILRCVPISNHLYFYWYRQILGQKVEFLVSFYNNEISEKSEIFDDQFSVERPDGSNFTLKIRSTKLEDSAMYFCASSGQRNYGYTFGSGTRLTVV.

The rearrangement joins TRBV10-2 to TRBJ2-6; D call uncertain. The CDR3 extends over 16 amino acids. V was shortened by 2 bases and J by 0 bases, with 8 bases between the two germline ends. Germline CDR1 is WSHSY and CDR2 is SAAADI. The CDR3 DNA follows: TGCGCCAGCAGTGAGACGCGTTCCTCTGGGGCCAACGTCCTGACTTTC. Its protein is CASSETRSSGANVLTF.

This sequence joins TRBV5-4 and TRBJ2-1; the match to TRBD2 covers 8 bases. Germline CDR1 is SGHNT and CDR2 is YYREEE (reference sequence). The CDR3 is 14 residues long. Trimming at V came to 3 bases and at J to 5 bases, leaving 4 bases not matched to a gene. CDR3 sequence (DNA): TGTGCCAGCAGCTGGGGCGGGAGGAACAATGAGCAGTTCTTC. Translation gives CASSWGGRNNEQFF. Full variable domain (remainder filled in from reference TRBV5-4 and TRBJ2-1): ETGVTQSPTHLIKTRGQQVTLRCSSQSGHNTVSWYQQALGQGPQFIFQYYREEENGRGNFPPRFSGLQFPNYSSELNVNALELDDSALYLCASSWGGRNNEQFFGPGTRLTVL.

The rearrangement links TRBV5-1 to TRBJ1-3; 7 nucleotides line up with TRBD1. CDR3 length: 15 amino acids. The V segment lost 5 bases and the J segment 0 bases; nucleotides outside the gene matches: 5. Germline CDR1 and CDR2: SGHRS and YFSETQ. CDR3 nucleotide sequence: TGCGCCAGCAGGGACGACAGGGCCTCTGGAAACACCATATATTTT. Protein: CASRDDRASGNTIYF.

V gene TRBV10-1 combines with J gene TRBJ1-5, with D hard to call. Trimming removed 6 bases from V and 0 bases from J, with 15 bases in between. Germline V CDR1 and CDR2: WNHNN, SYGVQD (reference sequence). The CDR3 consists of 16 residues. The CDR3, as DNA: TGCGCCAGCAGGAGGTTCAGGAGGTATAGCAATCAGCCCCAGCATTTT. Residues: CASRRFRRYSNQPQHF.

The rearrangement links TRBV2 to TRBJ2-2; D not resolved. The germline V gene encodes CDR1 SNHLY and CDR2 FYNNEI. The V end lost 4 bases, the J end lost 3 bases, and 3 bases lay between the germline ends. The CDR3 is 12 amino acids. Here the CDR3 DNA reads TGTGCCAGCAGTGCTTACACCGGGGAGCTGTTTTTT. Its protein is CASSAYTGELFF.

The chain is built from TRBV10-3 and TRBJ2-1; D is undetermined. V was clipped by 8 bases and J by 5 bases, with 13 bases between them. There are 13 residues in the CDR3. The germline CDR1 and CDR2 sequences are ENHRY and SYGVKD. CDR3 sequence reads: CAIRGSSHNEQFF. The CDR3 bases are TGTGCCATCCGAGGTAGCAGCCACAATGAGCAGTTCTTC.

The chain carries TRBV5-1 and TRBJ1-1; 9 nucleotides match TRBD1. Trimming took 4 bases from V and 0 from J; bases not matched to a gene: 1. This CDR3 is built from 14 residues. Germline assignment: CDR1 SGHRS and CDR2 YFSETQ. CDR3 sequence (DNA): TGCGCCAGCAGCGGGGACAGGGTGAACACTGAAGCTTTCTTT. Amino acids: CASSGDRVNTEAFF.

The rearrangement joins TRBV19 to TRBJ2-6; D possibly corresponds to TRBD2 (5 bases). The CDR3 consists of 16 residues. Trimming cost V 4 bases and J 4 bases, with 14 bases left between them. Germline V gene lookup returns CDR1 LNHDA and CDR2 SQIVND (reference sequence). DNA for the CDR3: TGTGCCAGTAGTACCACTCGGGGTCCAGGGGCCAACGTCCTGACTTTC. Amino acid sequence: CASSTTRGPGANVLTF.

The V and J genes are TRBV9 and TRBJ2-1; 15 bases line up with TRBD2. The CDR3 is 17 amino acids. In germline, CDR1 is SGDLS, CDR2 YYNGEE. V shed 2 bases and J 7 bases; nucleotides not matched to a gene: 7. CDR3 DNA: TGTGCCAGCAGCGTCCCTGGACTAGCGGGAGGGCTAAATGAGCAGTTCTTC. This sequence encodes CASSVPGLAGGLNEQFF.

Here the CDR3 reads CASSLVQGPNQPQHF. Written as DNA, the CDR3 is TGTGCCAGCAGCTTGGTTCAGGGGCCCAATCAGCCCCAGCATTTT. The V call is TRBV5-5, the J call TRBJ1-5; possible D gene TRBD1, 6 bases. The CDR3 loop spans 15 amino acids. V was shortened by 0 bases and J by 3 bases, with 10 bases between the two germline ends. Looked up from germline, CDR1 is SGHKS and CDR2 is YYEKEE (reference sequence).

The V gene is TRBV6-5, the J gene TRBJ2-3; weak D call: TRBD2 (6 bases). The V gene lost 6 bases and the J gene lost 7 bases, with 20 bases spanning the gap. The CDR3 contains 15 residues. The V gene's germline CDR1 is MNHEY and CDR2 SVGAGI. The CDR3 nucleotides read TGTGCCAGCAGGCTTCTTGCGACTGGGGGGAATACGCAGTATTTT. It specifies CASRLLATGGNTQYF.

In regard to this clone: Other DNA sequences of this sample code for an identical CDR3. The rearrangement joins TRBV9 to TRBJ2-7; 8 positions agree with TRBD2. J gave up 3 bases and V 0 bases, and 5 bases lay outside the gene matches. Germline loops: CDR1 SGDLS, CDR2 YYNGEE. The CDR3 totals 15 residues. The chain's CDR3 is CASSVGGSGDYEQYF. Written as DNA, the CDR3 is TGTGCCAGCAGCGTAGGTGGTAGCGGGGACTACGAGCAGTACTTC.

This clone has a handful of counts. The chain recombines TRBV18 with TRBJ1-1, with D hard to call. The CDR3 extends over 15 amino acids. V dropped 2 bases and J dropped 2 bases, with 12 bases sitting between them. Germline lookup yields CDR1 KGHSH and CDR2 LQKENI. The CDR3 protein is CASSPMGGKNTEAFF. In DNA form, the CDR3 reads TGTGCCAGCTCACCAATGGGTGGGAAAAACACTGAAGCTTTCTTT. The complete variable domain, with remaining parts taken from reference TRBV18 and TRBJ1-1, reads NAGVMQNPRHLVRRRGQEARLRCSPMKGHSHVYWYRQLPEEGLKFMVYLQKENIIDESGMPKERFSAEFPKEGPSILRIQQVVRGDSAAYFCASSPMGGKNTEAFFGQGTRLTVV.

The chain uses TRBV19 and TRBJ2-3; 11 nucleotides match TRBD2. The CDR3 runs 15 residues. From germline, CDR1 is LNHDA and CDR2 SQIVND (reference sequence). Unmatched junction bases numbered 4, after V lost 6 bases and J lost 2 bases. DNA for the CDR3: TGTGCCAGTAGCAGACTAGCGGGACCCACAGATACGCAGTATTTT. As protein: CASSRLAGPTDTQYF.

The chain joins TRBV4-2 to TRBJ2-1, with TRBD1 identical over 9 bases. The CDR3 is 15 residues long. The V gene end was trimmed by 3 bases and the J gene end by 13 bases; junction bases not matched to a gene: 13. Germline loops: CDR1 LGHNA, CDR2 YNFKEQ. The CDR3 spells CASSQTPGQGEFQFF. CDR3 coding DNA: TGTGCCAGCAGCCAGACTCCGGGACAGGGAGAATTTCAGTTCTTC.

The genes are TRBV10-2 and TRBJ2-1, with D maybe TRBD1 (5 bases). Germline values: CDR1 WSHSY, CDR2 SAAADI. Trimming removed 0 bases at V and 6 bases at J, with 9 bases between. The CDR3 has 14 residues. The chain's CDR3 is CASSESGRGNEQFF. Written as DNA, the CDR3 is TGCGCCAGCAGTGAGTCCGGTAGGGGCAATGAGCAGTTCTTC.

The chain employs TRBV6-1 and TRBJ2-5; 9 bases align to TRBD2. There are 13 residues in the CDR3. J lost 7 bases, V lost 7 bases, and 7 bases had no gene match. Germline V gives CDR1 MNHNS, CDR2 SASEGT. The CDR3 DNA follows: TGTGCCAGCAATGCGGGAGGGCCTGGGACCCAGTACTTC. As protein: CASNAGGPGTQYF.